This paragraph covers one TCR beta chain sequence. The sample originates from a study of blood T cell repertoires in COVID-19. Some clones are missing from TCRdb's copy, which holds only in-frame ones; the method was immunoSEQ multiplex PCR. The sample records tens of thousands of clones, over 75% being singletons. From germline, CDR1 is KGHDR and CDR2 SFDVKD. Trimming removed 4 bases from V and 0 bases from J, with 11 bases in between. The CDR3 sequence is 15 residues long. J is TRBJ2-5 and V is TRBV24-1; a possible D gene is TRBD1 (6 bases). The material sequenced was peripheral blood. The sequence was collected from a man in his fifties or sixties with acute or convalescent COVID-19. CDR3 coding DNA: TGTGCCACCAGTGACCAAGGACAGTACCAAGAGACCCAGTACTTC. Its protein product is CATSDQGQYQETQYF.